The 18 T cell receptor beta chains in this list originate from one sample, sequenced in a study of metastatic and nonmetastatic thyroid tumors (dated by TCRdb to the early 2020s). No treatment had been received by any patient before thyroid surgery. The library came from PCR. Data came from an Illumina HiSeq 4000. The public reads were reprocessed in TCRdb via fastp at Q25 and MiXCR, keeping in-frame beta chains. The sample contains about 12,000 clones, 30% to 40% of them found a single time. The top ten constitute about 15% of the sample. The sample was tumor tissue. The receptors originated from a male donor with papillary thyroid cancer or a benign thyroid nodule (not recorded which). Some clones in this sample may be carry-over from other donors' samples.

This clone occurred a few times. The genes are TRBV6-1 and TRBJ2-1; 8 bases line up with TRBD2. CDR3 length: 15 residues. Germline assignment: CDR1 MNHNS and CDR2 SASEGT. V trimming: 1 base; J trimming: 3 bases; junction bases outside the gene matches: 2. The CDR3 nucleotides are TGTGCCAGCAGTGAAGAAAGCGGGAGCTACAATGAGCAGTTCTTC. This gives the protein CASSEESGSYNEQFF.

This clone was detected once. V gene TRBV27 combines with J gene TRBJ1-1; D call uncertain. The CDR3 runs 13 residues. Trimming removed 7 bases from V and 3 bases from J, with 12 bases in between. Germline V gives CDR1 MNHEY, CDR2 SMNVEV (reference sequence). CDR3 DNA sequence: TGTGCCAGCAATAGGGATTCCCACACTGAAGCTTTCTTT. It yields the protein CASNRDSHTEAFF.

CDR3 sequence reads: CSARGETGLAGAGTQYF. The CDR3 DNA follows: TGCAGTGCTAGAGGAGAAACGGGACTAGCGGGAGCGGGTACGCAGTATTTT. The chain has TRBV20-1 and TRBJ2-3; TRBD2 matches at 14 bases. Germline lookup yields CDR1 DFQATT and CDR2 SNEGSKA (reference sequence). V dropped 1 base and J dropped 8; count of bases not matched to a gene: 11. The CDR3 is made up of 17 amino acids.

This clone turned up a few times. The chain has TRBV5-1 and TRBJ2-7; D remains unclear. Trimming pared 1 base from V and 1 base from J, leaving 6 bases between. Germline V gene sequence: CDR1 SGHRS, CDR2 YFSETQ. The CDR3 extends over 13 amino acids. The CDR3 loop reads CASSLQVSYEQYF. DNA of the CDR3: TGCGCCAGCAGCTTGCAGGTTTCCTACGAGCAGTACTTC.

This clone was observed many times. The genes are TRBV11-1 and TRBJ2-3; 7 nucleotides line up with TRBD1. CDR1 is SGHAT, CDR2 FQDESV, per germline (reference sequence). The ends lost 5 bases at V and 4 bases at J; junction bases unmatched: 12. The CDR3 has 16 residues. In DNA, the CDR3 is TGTGCCAGCAGCCCTCGAGGTAGTCAGGGGGCAGATACGCAGTATTTT. Translating gives CASSPRGSQGADTQYF.

This clone has a count of ten or more. This chain links TRBV18 with TRBJ2-2; no reliable D call. Between the trimmed V and J ends, which lost 3 bases and 0 bases, there was a span of 11 bases. Germline V gene data show CDR1 as KGHSH and CDR2 as LQKENI. This CDR3 has 16 amino acids. This chain's CDR3 is CASSPTLPANTGELFF. CDR3 nucleotides: TGTGCCAGCTCACCCACATTACCTGCGAACACCGGGGAGCTGTTTTTT.

This clone is medium-sized in the sample. This chain joins TRBV13 and TRBJ1-6; a weak D match, TRBD1 (6 bases). Germline lookup yields CDR1 PRHDT and CDR2 FYEKMQ (reference sequence). The CDR3 is made up of 15 amino acids. V was pared by 6 bases and J by 4 bases, with 13 bases between. The CDR3 DNA reads as TGTGCCAGCAGGGTAAGGGGGGCTTATAATTCACCCCTCCACTTT. Its translation: CASRVRGAYNSPLHF.

The sample holds many counts of this clone. This chain connects TRBV28 to TRBJ1-3, with unresolved D. Looked up from germline, CDR1 is MDHEN and CDR2 is SYDVKM. The CDR3 extends over 12 amino acids. V lost 5 bases, J lost 4 bases, and 6 bases lay in between. The CDR3 nucleotides are TGTGCCAGCAGTCCATTCGGAAACACCATATATTTT. This sequence encodes CASSPFGNTIYF.

This clone came up once. This chain's CDR3 is CAIIVDSPNYGYTF. CDR3 nucleotide sequence: TGTGCCATCATCGTAGATAGCCCTAACTATGGCTACACCTTC. The rearrangement links TRBV9 to TRBJ1-2; D gene uncertain. V was clipped by 9 bases and J by 0 bases, with 15 bases between them. Germline CDR1 and CDR2: SGDLS and YYNGEE. The CDR3 contains 14 residues.

The gene calls are TRBV20-1 and TRBJ2-5; the match to TRBD2 covers 15 bases. The junction had 3 bases not matched to a gene; V was cut back by 2 bases and J by 2 bases. Germline lookup yields CDR1 DFQATT and CDR2 SNEGSKA (reference sequence). CDR3 size: 16 residues. The CDR3 region has the DNA TGCAGTGCTAGAAGGACTAGCGGGAGGGCTCAAGAGACCCAGTACTTC. Translating gives CSARRTSGRAQETQYF.

The chain joins TRBV6-1 to TRBJ1-1, with D tentatively TRBD1 (5 bases). The CDR3 totals 15 residues. Trimming took 0 bases from V and 1 from J, leaving 9 bases between them. Per the germline V gene, CDR1 is MNHNS and CDR2 is SASEGT. In DNA form, the CDR3 reads TGTGCCAGCAGTGAAGCAGCTGGGGGGAACACTGAAGCTTTCTTT. This encodes CASSEAAGGNTEAFF.

This clone is judged medium-sized. V and J are TRBV6-1 and TRBJ2-7; 8 bases map to TRBD2. Trimming at V came to 5 bases and at J to 6 bases, leaving 3 bases not matched to a gene. Germline V gene lookup returns CDR1 MNHNS and CDR2 SASEGT. The CDR3 runs to 12 residues. CDR3 in DNA: TGTGCCAGCAGTAGACTAGCGAGCGAGCAGTACGTC. This encodes CASSRLASEQYV.

At least ten counts were recorded for this clone. This chain connects TRBV15 to TRBJ1-5, with D unclear. In germline, CDR1 is LNHNV, CDR2 YYDKDF (reference sequence). The CDR3 runs 17 residues. The V end lost 0 bases, the J end lost 7 bases, and 19 bases lay between the germline ends. CDR3 bases: TGTGCCACCAGCAGAGATAAGGCGGCAGCTGCATACCAGCCCCAGCATTTT. It yields the protein CATSRDKAAAAYQPQHF.

As regards this clone: The junction differs from germline at one of its ends, possibly a read error. The V gene is TRBV20-1, the J gene TRBJ2-3; 10 bases line up with TRBD2. Germline V gene lookup returns CDR1 DFQATT and CDR2 SNEGSKA (reference sequence). The CDR3 extends over 14 amino acids. The DNA of the CDR3 is TGCAGTGCCAGAGAGAGCGGGAGGGCCGATACGCAGTATTTT. This encodes CSARESGRADTQYF.

This clone was seen a handful of times. The rearrangement links TRBV6-1 to TRBJ2-2; D ambiguous. The CDR3 has 13 amino acids. V was trimmed by 4 bases and J by 8 bases, leaving 11 bases between them. Germline V CDR1 and CDR2: MNHNS, SASEGT. CDR3 in DNA: TGTGCCAGCAGTGCCGACCCGACAGGGGAGCTGTTTTTT. Its protein is CASSADPTGELFF.

This clone was seen ten or more times. This chain connects TRBV12-3 or TRBV12-4 to TRBJ1-1, with D possibly TRBD1 on 6 matching bases. The CDR3 sequence is 14 residues long. V lost 3 bases, J lost 3 bases, and 11 bases lay in between. The CDR3 spells CASSLGGAYTEAFF. CDR3 nucleotide sequence: TGTGCCAGCAGTTTGGGGGGCGCGTACACTGAAGCTTTCTTT.

This clone is medium-sized by share. V usage is TRBV27 and J usage is TRBJ1-1; maybe TRBD1 (6 bases). CDR3 length: 15 residues. Trimming removed 5 bases at V and 4 bases at J, with 17 bases between. Germline lookup yields CDR1 MNHEY and CDR2 SMNVEV (reference sequence). DNA of the CDR3: TGTGCCAGCAGTCCCCGGACAGTCCGTTTCACTGAAGCTTTCTTT. This codes for CASSPRTVRFTEAFF.

This clone counts as medium-sized (0.01 to 0.1%). The chain recombines TRBV28 with TRBJ1-5, with D hard to call. CDR3 length equals 11 residues. Per the germline V gene, CDR1 is MDHEN and CDR2 is SYDVKM. Trimming removed 5 bases from V and 10 bases from J, with 9 bases in between. The CDR3 protein is CASSTTRPQHF. The CDR3 DNA follows: TGTGCCAGCAGTACGACTAGACCCCAGCATTTT.